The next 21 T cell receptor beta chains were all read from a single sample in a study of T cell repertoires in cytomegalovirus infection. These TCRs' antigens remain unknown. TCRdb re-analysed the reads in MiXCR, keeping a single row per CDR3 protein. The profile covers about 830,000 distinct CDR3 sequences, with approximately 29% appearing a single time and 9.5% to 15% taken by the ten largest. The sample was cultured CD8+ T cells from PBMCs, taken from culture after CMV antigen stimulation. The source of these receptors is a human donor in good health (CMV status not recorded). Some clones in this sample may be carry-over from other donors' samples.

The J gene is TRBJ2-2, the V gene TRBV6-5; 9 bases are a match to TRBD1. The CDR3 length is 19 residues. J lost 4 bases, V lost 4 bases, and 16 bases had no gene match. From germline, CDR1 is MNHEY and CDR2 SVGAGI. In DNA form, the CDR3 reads TGTGCCAGCAGTTCTAGTTGGACAGGGGACGCCGCGGGCACCGGGGAGCTGTTTTTT. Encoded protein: CASSSSWTGDAAGTGELFF.

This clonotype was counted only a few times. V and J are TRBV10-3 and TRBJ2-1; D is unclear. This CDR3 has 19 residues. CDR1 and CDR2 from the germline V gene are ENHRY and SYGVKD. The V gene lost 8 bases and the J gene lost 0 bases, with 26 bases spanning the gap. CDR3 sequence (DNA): TGTGCCATCTCAGTGAACCGGGTCGATTTAGGGATCTCCTACAATGAGCAGTTCTTC. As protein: CAISVNRVDLGISYNEQFF.

CDR3 residues: CASSLWDREEQETQYF. The DNA of the CDR3 is TGTGCCAGCAGCTTATGGGACAGGGAGGAGCAAGAGACCCAGTACTTC. The J gene is TRBJ2-5, the V gene TRBV7-9; 9 nucleotides line up with TRBD1. This CDR3 has 16 residues. The J segment lost 2 bases and the V segment lost 2 bases, leaving 6 bases of the junction unmatched. Per the germline V gene, CDR1 is SEHNR and CDR2 is FQNEAQ (reference sequence).

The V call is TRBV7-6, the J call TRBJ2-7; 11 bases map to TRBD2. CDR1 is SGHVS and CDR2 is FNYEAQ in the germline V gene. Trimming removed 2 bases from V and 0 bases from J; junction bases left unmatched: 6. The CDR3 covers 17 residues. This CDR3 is CASSLLAGGPSSYEQYF. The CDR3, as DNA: TGTGCCAGCAGCTTACTAGCGGGGGGCCCTAGCTCCTACGAGCAGTACTTC. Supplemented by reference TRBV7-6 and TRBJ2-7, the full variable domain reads GAGVSQSPRYKVTKRGQDVALRCDPISGHVSLYWYRQALGQGPEFLTYFNYEAQQDKSGLPNDRFSAERPEGSISTLTIQRTEQRDSAMYRCASSLLAGGPSSYEQYFGPGTRLTVT.

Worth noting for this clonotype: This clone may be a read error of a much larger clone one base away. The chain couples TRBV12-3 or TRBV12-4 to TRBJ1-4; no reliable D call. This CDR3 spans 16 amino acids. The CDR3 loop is CVSSSTLDATNEKLFF. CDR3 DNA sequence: TGTGTCAGCAGTTCGACCTTGGACGCAACTAATGAAAAACTGTTTTTT.

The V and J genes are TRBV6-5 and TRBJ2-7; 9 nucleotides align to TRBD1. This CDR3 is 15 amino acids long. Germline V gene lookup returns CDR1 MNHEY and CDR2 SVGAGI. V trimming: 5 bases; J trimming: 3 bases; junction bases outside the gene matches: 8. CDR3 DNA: TGTGCCAGCAGTGCTGCCGGGACAGGGTTCTACGAGCAGTACTTC. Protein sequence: CASSAAGTGFYEQYF.

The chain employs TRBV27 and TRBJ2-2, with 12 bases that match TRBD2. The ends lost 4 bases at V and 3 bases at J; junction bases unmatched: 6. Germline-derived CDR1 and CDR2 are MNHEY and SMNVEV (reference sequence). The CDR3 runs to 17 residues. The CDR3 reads CASSWASGGADTGELFF. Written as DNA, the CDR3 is TGTGCCAGCAGTTGGGCTAGCGGGGGGGCGGACACCGGGGAGCTGTTTTTT.

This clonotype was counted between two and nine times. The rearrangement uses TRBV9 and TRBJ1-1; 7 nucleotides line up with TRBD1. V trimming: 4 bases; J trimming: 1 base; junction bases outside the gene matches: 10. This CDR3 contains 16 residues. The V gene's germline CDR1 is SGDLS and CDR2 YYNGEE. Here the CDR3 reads CASSPRPGTANTEAFF. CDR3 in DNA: TGTGCCAGCAGCCCCCGTCCCGGGACAGCGAACACTGAAGCTTTCTTT.

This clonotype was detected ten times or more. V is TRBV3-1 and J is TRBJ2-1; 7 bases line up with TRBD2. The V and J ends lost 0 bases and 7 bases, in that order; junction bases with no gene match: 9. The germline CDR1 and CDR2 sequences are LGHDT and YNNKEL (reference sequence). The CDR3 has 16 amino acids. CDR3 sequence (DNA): TGTGCCAGCAGCCAAGAGGGGGGGGGATCTTTAAATGAGCAGTTCTTC. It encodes CASSQEGGGSLNEQFF.

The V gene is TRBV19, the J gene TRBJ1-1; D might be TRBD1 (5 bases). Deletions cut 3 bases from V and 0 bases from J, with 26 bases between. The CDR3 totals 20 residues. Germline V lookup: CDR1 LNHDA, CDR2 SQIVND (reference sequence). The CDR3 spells CASSISWGRQEINMNTEAFF. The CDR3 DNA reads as TGTGCCAGTAGTATTAGTTGGGGGAGGCAGGAGATAAACATGAACACTGAAGCTTTCTTT. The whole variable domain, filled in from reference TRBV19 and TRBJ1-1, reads DGGITQSPKYLFRKEGQNVTLSCEQNLNHDAMYWYRQDPGQGLRLIYYSQIVNDFQKGDIAEGYSVSREKKESFPLTVTSAQKNPTAFYLCASSISWGRQEINMNTEAFFGQGTRLTVV.

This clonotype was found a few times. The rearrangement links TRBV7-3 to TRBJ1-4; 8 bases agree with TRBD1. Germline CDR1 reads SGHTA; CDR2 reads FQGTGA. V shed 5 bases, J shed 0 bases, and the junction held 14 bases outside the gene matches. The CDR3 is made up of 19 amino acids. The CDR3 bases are TGTGCCAGCAGCCCTAAAGGACAGGGTCCCAAGGCAACTAATGAAAAACTGTTTTTT. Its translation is CASSPKGQGPKATNEKLFF.

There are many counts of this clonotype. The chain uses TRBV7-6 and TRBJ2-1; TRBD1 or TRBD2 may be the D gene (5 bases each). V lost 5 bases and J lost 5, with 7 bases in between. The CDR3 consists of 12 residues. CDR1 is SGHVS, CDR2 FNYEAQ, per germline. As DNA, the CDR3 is TGTGCCAGCAGCGGGACCGACAATGAGCAGTTCTTC. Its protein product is CASSGTDNEQFF. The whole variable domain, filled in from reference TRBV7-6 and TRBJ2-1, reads GAGVSQSPRYKVTKRGQDVALRCDPISGHVSLYWYRQALGQGPEFLTYFNYEAQQDKSGLPNDRFSAERPEGSISTLTIQRTEQRDSAMYRCASSGTDNEQFFGPGTRLTVL.

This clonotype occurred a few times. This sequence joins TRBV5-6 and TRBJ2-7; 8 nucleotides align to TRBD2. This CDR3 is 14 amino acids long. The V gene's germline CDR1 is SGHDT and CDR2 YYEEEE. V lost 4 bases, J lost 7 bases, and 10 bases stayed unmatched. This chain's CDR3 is CASSTSGGPREQYV. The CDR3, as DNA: TGTGCCAGCAGCACCTCGGGGGGGCCAAGAGAGCAGTACGTC.

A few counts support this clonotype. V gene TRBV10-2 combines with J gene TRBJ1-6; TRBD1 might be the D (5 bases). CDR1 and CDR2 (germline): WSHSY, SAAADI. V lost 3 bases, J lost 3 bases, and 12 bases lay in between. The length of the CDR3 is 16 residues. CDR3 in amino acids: CASSELVGDYNSPLHF. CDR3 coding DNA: TGCGCCAGCAGTGAATTAGTAGGGGACTATAATTCACCCCTCCACTTT.

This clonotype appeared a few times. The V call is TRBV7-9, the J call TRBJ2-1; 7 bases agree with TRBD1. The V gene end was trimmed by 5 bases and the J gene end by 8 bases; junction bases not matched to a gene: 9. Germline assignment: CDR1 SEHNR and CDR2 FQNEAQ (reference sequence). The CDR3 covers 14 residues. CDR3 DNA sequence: TGTGCCAGCAGCGGCACAGGGGAACGGGATGAGCAGTTCTTC. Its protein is CASSGTGERDEQFF.

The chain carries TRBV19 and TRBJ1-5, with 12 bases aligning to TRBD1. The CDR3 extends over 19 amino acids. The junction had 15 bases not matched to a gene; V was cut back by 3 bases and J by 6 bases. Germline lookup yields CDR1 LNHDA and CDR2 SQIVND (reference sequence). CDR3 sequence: CASSISPGQGAKFGQPQHF. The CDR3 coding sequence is TGTGCCAGTAGTATTTCTCCGGGACAGGGGGCAAAATTCGGTCAGCCCCAGCATTTT.

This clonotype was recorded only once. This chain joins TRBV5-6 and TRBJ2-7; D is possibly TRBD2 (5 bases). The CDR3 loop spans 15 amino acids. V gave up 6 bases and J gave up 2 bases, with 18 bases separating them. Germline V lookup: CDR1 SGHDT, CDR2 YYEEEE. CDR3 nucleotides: TGTGCCAGCAACCCAAGGTGGGGAGTGACCTACGAGCAGTACGTC. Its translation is CASNPRWGVTYEQYV.

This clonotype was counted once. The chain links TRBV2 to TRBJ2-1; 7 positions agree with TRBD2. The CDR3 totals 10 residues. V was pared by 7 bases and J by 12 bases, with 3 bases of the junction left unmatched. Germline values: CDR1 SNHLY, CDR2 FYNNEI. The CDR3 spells CASIERGQFF. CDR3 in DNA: TGTGCCAGCATCGAGCGGGGGCAGTTCTTC.

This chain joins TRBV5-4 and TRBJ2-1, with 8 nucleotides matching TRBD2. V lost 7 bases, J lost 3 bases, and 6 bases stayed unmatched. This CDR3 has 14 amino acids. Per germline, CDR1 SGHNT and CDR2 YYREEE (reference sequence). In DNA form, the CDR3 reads TGTGCCAGCGTCGCGGGGGGCCGCTACAATGAGCAGTTCTTC. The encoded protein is CASVAGGRYNEQFF.

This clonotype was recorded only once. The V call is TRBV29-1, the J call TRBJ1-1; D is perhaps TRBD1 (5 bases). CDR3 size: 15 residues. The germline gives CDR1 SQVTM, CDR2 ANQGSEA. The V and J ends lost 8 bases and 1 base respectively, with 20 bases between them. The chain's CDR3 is CSSGAQSVGNTEAFF. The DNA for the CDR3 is TGCAGCAGCGGGGCACAGTCAGTGGGGAACACTGAAGCTTTCTTT.

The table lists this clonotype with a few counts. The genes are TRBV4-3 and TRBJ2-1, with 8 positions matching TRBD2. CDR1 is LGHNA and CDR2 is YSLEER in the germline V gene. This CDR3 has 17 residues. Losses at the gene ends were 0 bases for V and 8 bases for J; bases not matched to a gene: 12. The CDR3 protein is CASSQDSQGSGGHEQFF. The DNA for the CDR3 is TGCGCCAGCAGCCAAGATTCCCAAGGGAGCGGGGGACATGAGCAGTTCTTC.